Only one count was recorded for the clone carrying this T cell receptor (beta chain). Its matching antigen is unknown. Sequencing was performed with immunoSEQ multiplex PCR; in TCRdb, only in-frame clones are kept and a portion is missing. This sample has 300,000 to 400,000 clones; around 86% occur once, and the top ten carry 15% to 20%. Trimming removed 6 bases at V and 5 bases at J, with 17 bases between. Per the germline V gene, CDR1 is WNHNN and CDR2 is SYGVQD (reference sequence). The length of the CDR3 is 14 residues. This sample is drawn from a study of shared clonotypes between healthy human individuals. Study results and limitations: The study found roughly 5% of naive CD4 clonotypes shared across several donors.

Sequenced input: memory CD8+ T cells sorted from blood. Subset specified: CD45RO+ cells pooled with CCR7-negative TemRA cells. The clonotype originates from a man aged 18-30 years in good health. This sequence joins TRBV10-1 and TRBJ2-7, with D uncertain. The CDR3 loop is CASSVFKKDHEQYF. Written as DNA, the CDR3 is TGCGCCAGCAGCGTTTTCAAAAAGGACCACGAGCAGTACTTC.